This is a list of T cell receptor beta chains from one sample in a study of CD8 T cells in ankylosing spondylitis. TCRdb analysed the 5' RACE reads with MiXCR anew, one entry per CDR3 protein. Of around 130,000 distinct CDR3 sequences detected, roughly a sixth appear once; the ten largest clones hold 30% to 35%. What was sequenced was blood, either unsorted or a sorted T cell fraction (not recorded which). The receptors originated from a male donor with ankylosing spondylitis. The CDR3 runs from the conserved cysteine through the conserved F or W. A D gene is named only where the DNA matches it firmly. The size field is filled for only some rows; it gives once, few, many or a size class.

clone size,J gene,D gene,V gene,CDR3 protein,CDR3 DNA
few,TRBJ2-1,TRBD2,TRBV19,CASSRGLAGSYNEQFF,TGTGCCAGTAGTAGGGGACTAGCAGGAAGCTACAATGAGCAGTTCTTC
many,TRBJ2-7,NA,TRBV12-3/TRBV12-4,CASSGQGSYEQYF,TGTGCCAGCAGTGGTCAGGGTTCCTACGAGCAGTACTTC
few,TRBJ2-5,NA,TRBV2,CASSGGQETQYF,TGTGCCAGCAGTGGAGGACAAGAGACCCAGTACTTC
NA,TRBJ2-2,TRBD2,TRBV27,CASSFVLAANTGELFF,TGTGCCAGCAGTTTTGTTCTAGCGGCGAACACCGGGGAGCTGTTTTTT
NA,TRBJ2-7,NA,TRBV14,CASSQVRGPYEQYF,TGTGCCAGCAGCCAAGTGCGGGGACCCTACGAGCAGTACTTC
NA,TRBJ2-3,NA,TRBV7-9,CVSSLVGTTDTQYF,TGTGTCAGCAGCTTAGTAGGGACCACAGATACGCAGTATTTT
NA,TRBJ2-1,NA,TRBV7-9,CASSSYPDQLSYNEQFF,TGTGCCAGCAGCTCCTACCCCGATCAGCTCTCCTACAATGAGCAGTTCTTC
NA,TRBJ2-5,TRBD1,TRBV9,CASSVGLGQGETQYF,TGTGCCAGCAGCGTAGGTCTTGGACAGGGGGAGACCCAGTACTTC
NA,TRBJ2-5,TRBD2,TRBV20-1,CSARVSGRMETQYF,TGCAGTGCTAGAGTTAGCGGGAGAATGGAGACCCAGTACTTC
NA,TRBJ2-7,TRBD2,TRBV7-9,CASSTAEAGGPGNEQYF,TGTGCCAGCAGCACAGCCGAAGCGGGAGGGCCGGGGAACGAGCAGTACTTC
NA,TRBJ2-1,TRBD2,TRBV6-5,CASSYSLAGGPGNEQFF,TGTGCCAGCAGTTACTCTTTAGCGGGAGGGCCGGGAAATGAGCAGTTCTTC
NA,TRBJ2-1,NA,TRBV11-1,CASSPQGSEQFF,TGTGCCAGCAGCCCACAGGGTAGTGAGCAGTTCTTC
few,TRBJ2-1,TRBD2,TRBV3-1,CASSHPGLADTGEQFF,TGTGCCAGCAGCCATCCGGGACTAGCGGATACCGGTGAGCAGTTCTTC
NA,TRBJ2-3,NA,TRBV20-1,CRPFGAGDTQYF,TGCAGGCCCTTTGGGGCCGGGGATACGCAGTATTTT
few,TRBJ2-1,TRBD2,TRBV9,CASSATSGSVDEQFF,TGTGCCAGCAGCGCCACTAGCGGGAGTGTCGATGAGCAGTTCTTC
NA,TRBJ2-1,NA,TRBV25-1,CASSDGSHNEQFF,TGTGCCAGCAGTGATGGCTCCCACAATGAGCAGTTCTTC
NA,TRBJ2-1,TRBD2,TRBV7-2,CASSFSGSWYNEQFF,TGTGCCAGCAGCTTTAGCGGGAGTTGGTACAATGAGCAGTTCTTC
NA,TRBJ1-2,NA,TRBV15,CATSVRGYGYTF,TGTGCCACCAGTGTGAGGGGCTATGGCTACACCTTC
few,TRBJ2-1,TRBD2,TRBV19,CASSHAGGFFNEQFF,TGTGCCAGTAGTCACGCGGGAGGCTTCTTCAATGAGCAGTTCTTC
few,TRBJ2-7,TRBD1,TRBV7-8,CASSFRGTGLFYEQYF,TGTGCCAGCAGCTTTAGAGGGACAGGGCTTTTCTACGAGCAGTACTTC
few,TRBJ2-2,TRBD2,TRBV7-9,CASSSPGGPYPGELFF,TGTGCCAGCAGCTCACCGGGAGGACCGTACCCCGGGGAGCTGTTTTTT
once,TRBJ1-2,TRBD1,TRBV7-3,CASSYGTVQGYTF,TGTGCCAGCAGCTATGGGACAGTTCAGGGCTACACCTTC
NA,TRBJ2-1,TRBD2,TRBV12-3/TRBV12-4,CASSPLAGGDNEQFF,TGTGCCAGCAGCCCGCTAGCGGGAGGGGACAATGAGCAGTTCTTC
few,TRBJ2-3,NA,TRBV27,CASRRSGNTQYF,TGTGCCAGCCGCAGATCTGGAAATACGCAGTATTTT
NA,TRBJ2-6,NA,TRBV24-1,CATSDPREYGANVLTF,TGTGCCACCAGTGATCCTCGGGAGTACGGGGCCAACGTCCTGACTTTC
once,TRBJ2-1,NA,TRBV27,CASSLSSPFGARSSYNEQFF,TGTGCCAGCAGTTTATCCTCCCCCTTTGGGGCGAGGAGCTCCTACAATGAGCAGTTCTTC
few,TRBJ2-1,TRBD2,TRBV24-1,CATSDLVAGEQFF,TGTGCCACCAGTGATCTCGTAGCGGGTGAGCAGTTCTTC
few,TRBJ2-7,NA,TRBV3-1,CASTQAPSYEQYF,TGTGCCAGCACGCAGGCCCCCTCCTACGAGCAGTACTTC
few,TRBJ2-2,NA,TRBV27,CASSLVPGELFF,TGTGCCAGCAGTTTGGTTCCCGGGGAGCTGTTTTTT
NA,TRBJ2-5,NA,TRBV7-8,CASSFLTYAETQYF,TGTGCCAGCAGCTTCTTGACCTATGCGGAGACCCAGTACTTC
few,TRBJ1-1,TRBD1,TRBV20-1,CSATRDRGRSTEAFF,TGCAGTGCTACCCGGGACAGGGGGCGAAGCACTGAAGCTTTCTTT
many,TRBJ1-5,TRBD1,TRBV29-1,CSAWTGDDQPQHF,TGCAGCGCTTGGACAGGGGATGATCAGCCCCAGCATTTT
many,TRBJ2-7,TRBD1,TRBV12-3/TRBV12-4,CASSLAPSGGLYEQYF,TGTGCCAGCAGTTTAGCGCCGTCAGGGGGCTTGTACGAGCAGTACTTC
NA,TRBJ2-2,NA,TRBV24-1,CATSDLSGRGTNTGELFF,TGTGCCACCAGTGATTTAAGTGGGCGCGGAACGAACACCGGGGAGCTGTTTTTT
NA,TRBJ2-2,NA,TRBV11-2,CASSSSRGANTGELFF,TGTGCCAGCAGCTCCAGTAGGGGGGCGAACACCGGGGAGCTGTTTTTT
NA,TRBJ1-1,NA,TRBV15,CATSRRSSEAFF,TGTGCCACCAGCAGACGATCGTCTGAAGCTTTCTTT
NA,TRBJ1-1,NA,TRBV7-8,CASSLVYSPNTEAFF,TGTGCCAGCAGCTTAGTATATTCCCCGAACACTGAAGCTTTCTTT
NA,TRBJ2-5,NA,TRBV7-9,CASRGVRETQYF,TGTGCCAGCAGGGGAGTCAGAGAGACCCAGTACTTC
NA,TRBJ2-2,NA,TRBV9,CASSGGRENTGELFF,TGTGCCAGCAGCGGGGGGCGGGAGAACACCGGGGAGCTGTTTTTT
few,TRBJ1-3,NA,TRBV2,CASSEGEGYSGNTIYF,TGTGCCAGCAGTGAAGGGGAGGGATACTCTGGAAACACCATATATTTT
NA,TRBJ1-6,TRBD1,TRBV5-1,CATSLGTGSNSPLHF,TGCGCCACCAGCTTGGGGACAGGGAGTAATTCACCCCTCCACTTT
NA,TRBJ2-6,NA,TRBV9,CASSVGSRSGANVLTF,TGTGCCAGCAGCGTAGGGTCCCGCTCTGGGGCCAACGTCCTGACTTTC
few,TRBJ2-3,TRBD2,TRBV20-1,CSARTSGSTDTQYF,TGCAGTGCCAGGACTAGCGGAAGCACAGATACGCAGTATTTT
NA,TRBJ2-1,NA,TRBV9,CASTSGGGGNEQFF,TGTGCCAGCACCTCGGGGGGAGGGGGAAATGAGCAGTTCTTC
NA,TRBJ2-4,TRBD1,TRBV9,CASSAGTVKNIQYF,TGTGCCAGCAGCGCCGGGACAGTCAAAAACATTCAGTACTTC
NA,TRBJ1-5,TRBD1,TRBV12-3/TRBV12-4,CASSLLGTANQPQHF,TGTGCCAGCAGCCTACTCGGGACAGCCAATCAGCCCCAGCATTTT